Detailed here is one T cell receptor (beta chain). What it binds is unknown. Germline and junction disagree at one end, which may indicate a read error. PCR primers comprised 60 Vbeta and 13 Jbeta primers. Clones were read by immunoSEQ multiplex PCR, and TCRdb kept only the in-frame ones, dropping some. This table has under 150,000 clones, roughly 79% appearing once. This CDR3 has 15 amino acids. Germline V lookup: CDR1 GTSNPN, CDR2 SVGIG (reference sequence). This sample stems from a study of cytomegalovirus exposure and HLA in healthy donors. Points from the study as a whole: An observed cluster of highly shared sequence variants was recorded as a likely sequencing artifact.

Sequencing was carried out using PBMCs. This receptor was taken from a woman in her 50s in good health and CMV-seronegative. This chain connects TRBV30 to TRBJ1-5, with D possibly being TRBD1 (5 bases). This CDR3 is CAWSAADTSNQPQNF. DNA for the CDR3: TGTGCCTGGAGTGCCGCGGACACTAGCAATCAGCCCCAGAATTTT.